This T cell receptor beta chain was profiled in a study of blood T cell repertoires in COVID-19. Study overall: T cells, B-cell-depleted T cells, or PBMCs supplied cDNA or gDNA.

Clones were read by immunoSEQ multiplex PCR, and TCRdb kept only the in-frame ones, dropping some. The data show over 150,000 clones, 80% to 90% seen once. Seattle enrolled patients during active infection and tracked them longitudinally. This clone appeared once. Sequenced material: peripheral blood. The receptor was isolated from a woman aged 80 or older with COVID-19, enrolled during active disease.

The CDR3 loop is CASGREETQYF. DNA for the CDR3: TGTGCCAGCGGCAGGGAAGAGACCCAGTACTTC. The J gene is TRBJ2-5, the V gene TRBV2, with a weak D call TRBD1 (5 bases). This CDR3 is built from 11 residues. V lost 8 bases and J 3 bases, leaving 7 bases between the germline ends. The germline gives CDR1 SNHLY, CDR2 FYNNEI.